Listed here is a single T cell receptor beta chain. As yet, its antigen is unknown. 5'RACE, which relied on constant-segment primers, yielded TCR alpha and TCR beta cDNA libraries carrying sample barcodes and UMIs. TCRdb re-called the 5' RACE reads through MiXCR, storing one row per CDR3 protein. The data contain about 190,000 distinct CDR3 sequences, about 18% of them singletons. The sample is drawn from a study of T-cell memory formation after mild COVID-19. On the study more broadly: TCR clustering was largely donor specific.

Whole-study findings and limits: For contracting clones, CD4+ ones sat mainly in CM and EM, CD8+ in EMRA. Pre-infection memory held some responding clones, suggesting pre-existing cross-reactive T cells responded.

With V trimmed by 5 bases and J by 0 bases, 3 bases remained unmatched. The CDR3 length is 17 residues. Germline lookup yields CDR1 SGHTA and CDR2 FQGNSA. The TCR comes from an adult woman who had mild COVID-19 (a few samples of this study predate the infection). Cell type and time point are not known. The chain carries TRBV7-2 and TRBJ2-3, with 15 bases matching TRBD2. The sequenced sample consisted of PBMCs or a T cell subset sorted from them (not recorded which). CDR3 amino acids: CASSGLAGGPSTDTQYF. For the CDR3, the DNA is TGTGCCAGCAGCGGACTAGCGGGGGGGCCCAGCACAGATACGCAGTATTTT.